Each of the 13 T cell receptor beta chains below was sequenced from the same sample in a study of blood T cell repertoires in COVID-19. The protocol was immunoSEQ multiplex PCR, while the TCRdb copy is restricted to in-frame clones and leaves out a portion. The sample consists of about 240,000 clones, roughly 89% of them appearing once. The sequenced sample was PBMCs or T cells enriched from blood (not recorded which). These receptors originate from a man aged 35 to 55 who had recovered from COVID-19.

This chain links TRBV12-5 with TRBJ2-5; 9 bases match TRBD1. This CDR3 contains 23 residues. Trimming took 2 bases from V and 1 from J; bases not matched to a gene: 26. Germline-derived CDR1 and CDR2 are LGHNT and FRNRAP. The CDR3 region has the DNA TGTGCTAGTGGTTTGTCCGTGACCCCTCCGGACCCCCGGGACAGGGCCCGCCAAGAGACCCAGTACTTC. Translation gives CASGLSVTPPDPRDRARQETQYF. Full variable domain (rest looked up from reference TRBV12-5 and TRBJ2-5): DARVTQTPRHKVTEMGQEVTMRCQPILGHNTVFWYRQTMMQGLELLAYFRNRAPLDDSGMPKDRFSAEMPDATLATLKIQPSEPRDSAVYFCASGLSVTPPDPRDRARQETQYFGPGTRLLVL.

For the CDR3, the DNA is TGTGCCAGCAGCCAAGATAGGACAGCGAACACCGGGGAGCTGTTTTTT. Its protein product is CASSQDRTANTGELFF. The rearrangement joins TRBV4-2 to TRBJ2-2; tentative D call: TRBD1 (6 bases). In germline, CDR1 is LGHNA, CDR2 YNFKEQ. This CDR3 is 16 amino acids long. V lost 0 bases to trimming and J lost 0 bases, with 8 bases between them.

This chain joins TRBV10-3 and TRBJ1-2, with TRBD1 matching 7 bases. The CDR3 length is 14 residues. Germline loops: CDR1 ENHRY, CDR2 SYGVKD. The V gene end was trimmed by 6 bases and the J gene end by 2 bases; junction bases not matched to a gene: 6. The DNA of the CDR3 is TGTGCCATCAGGGCCGGGACAGAAAACTATGGCTACACCTTC. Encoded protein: CAIRAGTENYGYTF.

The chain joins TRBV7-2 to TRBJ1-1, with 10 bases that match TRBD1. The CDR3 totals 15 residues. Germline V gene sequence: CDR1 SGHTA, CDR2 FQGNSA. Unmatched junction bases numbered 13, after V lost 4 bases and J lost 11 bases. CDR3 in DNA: TGTGCCAGCAGCTCGAGTTGGTTGGGACAGGGGATGGCTTTCTTT. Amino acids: CASSSSWLGQGMAFF.

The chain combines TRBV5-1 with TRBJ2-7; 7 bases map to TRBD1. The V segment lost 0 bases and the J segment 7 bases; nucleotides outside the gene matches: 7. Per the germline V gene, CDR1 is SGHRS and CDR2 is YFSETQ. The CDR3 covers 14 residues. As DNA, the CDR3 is TGCGCCAGCAGCTTGGGACAGGGAACGCGGGAGCAGTACTTC. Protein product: CASSLGQGTREQYF.

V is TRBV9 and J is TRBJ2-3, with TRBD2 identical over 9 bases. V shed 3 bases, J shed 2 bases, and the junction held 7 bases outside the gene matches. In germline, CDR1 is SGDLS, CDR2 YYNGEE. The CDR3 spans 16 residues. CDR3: CASSGRLAAYTDTQYF. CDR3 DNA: TGTGCCAGCAGCGGACGACTAGCGGCATACACAGATACGCAGTATTTT.

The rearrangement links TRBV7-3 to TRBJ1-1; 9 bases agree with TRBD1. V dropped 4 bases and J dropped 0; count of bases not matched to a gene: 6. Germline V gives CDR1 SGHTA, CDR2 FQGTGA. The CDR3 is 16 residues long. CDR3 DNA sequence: TGTGCCAGCAGCTATACAGGGGGCGCGATGAACACTGAAGCTTTCTTT. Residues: CASSYTGGAMNTEAFF.

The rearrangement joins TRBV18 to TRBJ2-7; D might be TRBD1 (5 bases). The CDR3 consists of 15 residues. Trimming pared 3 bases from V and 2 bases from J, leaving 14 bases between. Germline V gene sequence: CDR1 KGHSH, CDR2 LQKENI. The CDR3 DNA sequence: TGTGCCAGCTCACCTGCTAGGGGCGGTCCCTACGAGCAGTACTTC. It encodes CASSPARGGPYEQYF.

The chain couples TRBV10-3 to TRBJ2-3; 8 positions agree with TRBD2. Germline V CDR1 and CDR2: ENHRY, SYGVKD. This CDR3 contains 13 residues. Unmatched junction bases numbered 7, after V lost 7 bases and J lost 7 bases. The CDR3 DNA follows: TGTGCCATCACGGGCGGGAGGTATTATACGCAGTATTTT. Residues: CAITGGRYYTQYF.

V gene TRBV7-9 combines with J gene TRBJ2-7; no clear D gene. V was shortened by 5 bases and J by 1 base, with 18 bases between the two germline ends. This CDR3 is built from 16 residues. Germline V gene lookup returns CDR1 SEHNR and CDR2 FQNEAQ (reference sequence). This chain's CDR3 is CASSPPYPEWSYEQYF. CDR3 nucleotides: TGTGCCAGCAGCCCTCCCTATCCGGAGTGGTCCTACGAGCAGTACTTC. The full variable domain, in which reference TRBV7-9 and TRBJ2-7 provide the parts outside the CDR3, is DTGVSQNPRHKITKRGQNVTFRCDPISEHNRLYWYRQTLGQGPEFLTYFQNEAQLEKSRLLSDRFSAERPKGSFSTLEIQRTEQGDSAMYLCASSPPYPEWSYEQYFGPGTRLTVT.

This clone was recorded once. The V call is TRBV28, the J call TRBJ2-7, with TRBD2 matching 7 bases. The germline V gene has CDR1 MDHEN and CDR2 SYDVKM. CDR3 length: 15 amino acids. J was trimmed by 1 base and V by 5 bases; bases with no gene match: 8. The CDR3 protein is CASSGAGVDSYEQYF. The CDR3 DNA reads TGTGCCAGCAGTGGGGCGGGGGTCGATTCCTACGAGCAGTACTTC.

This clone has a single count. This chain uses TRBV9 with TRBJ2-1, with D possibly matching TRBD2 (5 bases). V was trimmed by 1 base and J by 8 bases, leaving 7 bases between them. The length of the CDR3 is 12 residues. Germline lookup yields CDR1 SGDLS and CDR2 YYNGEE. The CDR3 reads CASSVRGDEQFF. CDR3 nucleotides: TGTGCCAGCAGCGTACGGGGAGATGAGCAGTTCTTC. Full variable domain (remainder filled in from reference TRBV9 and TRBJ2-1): DSGVTQTPKHLITATGQRVTLRCSPRSGDLSVYWYQQSLDQGLQFLIQYYNGEERAKGNILERFSAQQFPDLHSELNLSSLELGDSALYFCASSVRGDEQFFGPGTRLTVL.

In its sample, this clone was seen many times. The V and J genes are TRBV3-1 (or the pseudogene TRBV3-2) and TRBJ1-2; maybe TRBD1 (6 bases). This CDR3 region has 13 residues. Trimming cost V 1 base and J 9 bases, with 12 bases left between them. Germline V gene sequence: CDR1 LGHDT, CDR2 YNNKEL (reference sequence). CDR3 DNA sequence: TGTGCCAGCAGCCAAGGACAGGAGTCACGCTACACCTTC. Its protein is CASSQGQESRYTF.